This T cell receptor (beta chain) emerged from a study of T cell responses to AZD1222 COVID-19 vaccine. The CDR3 runs to 14 residues. Germline V gives CDR1 MNHEY, CDR2 SMNVEV (reference sequence). Trimming pared 5 bases from V and 5 bases from J, leaving 13 bases between. Broader study findings: Baseline testing showed seropositivity in only a handful of AZD1222 recipients.

Points on this clone: Its antigen is unidentified.

Here immunoSEQ multiplex PCR was the method, and the copy in TCRdb shows in-frame clones only, minus some. The top ten clones hold less than 1.6% of a sample with about 84,000 clones, 87% of them seen once. The chain links TRBV27 to TRBJ1-5; D may be TRBD1 (5 bases). This clonotype originated in an adult in good health. The sequences come from peripheral blood, collected on day 0 of AZD1222 vaccination. CDR3 nucleotide sequence: TGTGCCAGCAGTATCCGACAGACGTATCAGCCCCAGCATTTT. Its protein is CASSIRQTYQPQHF.